This T cell receptor beta chain comes out of a study of glioma-infiltrating T cells. Study findings and constraints: Very few CDR3 sequences were shared between tissue and blood.

Trimming cost V 1 base and J 1 base, with 2 bases left between them. Germline CDR1 reads KGHSH; CDR2 reads LQKENI. There are 13 residues in the CDR3. Amplification of TCR alpha and beta CDR3 regions from RNA used iRepertoire nested multiplex PCR. Tissue mRNA or PBMC total RNA, roughly 100-400 ng, went into one-step reverse transcription and amplification. Each CDR3 protein gets one entry after TCRdb re-called the multiplex PCR reads with MiXCR. The sample yields roughly 200,000 distinct CDR3 sequences, about 32% seen once. With regard to this clonotype: Its antigen is currently unknown. This clone may be a read error of a much larger clone one base away.

Input material: glioma tissue, nonneoplastic brain tissue, or PBMCs (not recorded which). This chain links TRBV18 with TRBJ1-5, with unresolved D. The sequence derives from a human donor with low-grade glioma or glioblastoma, undergoing nonglioma brain surgery, or in good health (not recorded which). The CDR3 spells CASSPQSNQPQHF. The CDR3 DNA is TGTGCCAGCTCACCACAGAGCAATCAGCCCCAGCATTTT. The complete variable domain, with remaining parts taken from reference TRBV18 and TRBJ1-5, reads NAGVMQNPRHLVRRRGQEARLRCSPMKGHSHVYWYRQLPEEGLKFMVYLQKENIIDESGMPKERFSAEFPKEGPSILRIQQVVRGDSAAYFCASSPQSNQPQHFGDGTRLSIL.